Sequencing of this T cell receptor (beta chain) was carried out in a study of beta chain features in type 1 diabetes. Points on this clone: Its antigen is undetermined.

Findings and limits, study-wide: When Type 1 diabetes patients were examined, their TCRB CDR3s proved moderately but significantly shorter in all four CD4+ subsets.

The trim removed 2 bases at V and 4 bases at J, leaving 7 bases unmatched. The V gene's germline CDR1 is MGHDK and CDR2 SYGVNS. The CDR3 totals 17 residues. Expressed TCRB transcripts were sequenced because the entire RNA isolate underwent reverse transcription. The method was immunoSEQ multiplex PCR; TCRdb's version includes in-frame clones alone and lacks a portion of them. The table has some 240,000 clones, around 16% seen once. Sequenced input: naive CD4+ T cells from blood. This clonotype originated in a man between 25 and 39 years old with type 1 diabetes. The chain links TRBV25-1 to TRBJ2-2; 10 nucleotides match TRBD2. The CDR3, as DNA: TGTGCCAGCAGTGAACTAGCGGGAGTTCTCACCACCGGGGAGCTGTTTTTT. Residues: CASSELAGVLTTGELFF. The full variable domain, completed using reference TRBV25-1 and TRBJ2-2, is EADIYQTPRYLVIGTGKKITLECSQTMGHDKMYWYQQDPGMELHLIHYSYGVNSTEKGDLSSESTVSRIRTEHFPLTLESARPSHTSQYLCASSELAGVLTTGELFFGEGSRLTVL.